Below are 17 T cell receptor beta chains sequenced from a single sample in a study of blood T cell repertoires in COVID-19. Libraries were prepared by immunoSEQ multiplex PCR; TCRdb keeps only in-frame clonotypes and omits some of them. The sample records around 130,000 clones, approximately 86% being singletons. Material for sequencing was peripheral blood. The source is a woman aged 45-59 years who had recovered from COVID-19.

V is TRBV7-3 and J is TRBJ2-2; 7 bases are a match to TRBD1. With 7 bases clipped from V and 4 bases from J, the junction kept 9 bases outside the gene matches. CDR3 size: 15 residues. The V gene's germline CDR1 is SGHTA and CDR2 FQGTGA. The CDR3 DNA sequence: TGTGCCAGCACGCTAACAGGGGCCGGCACCGGGGAGCTGTTTTTT. Protein sequence: CASTLTGAGTGELFF.

This chain links TRBV2 with TRBJ1-2; the D gene is possibly TRBD1 (6 bases). Germline-derived CDR1 and CDR2 are SNHLY and FYNNEI. Trimming took 6 bases from V and 6 from J, leaving 23 bases between them. The CDR3 consists of 16 residues. CDR3 in DNA: TGTGCCAGCAGGTCTTTCTCTGGGCAGGGGCATCATGGCTACACCTTC. Translated, it gives CASRSFSGQGHHGYTF. Combining the CDR3 with reference TRBV2 and TRBJ1-2 gives the whole variable domain EPEVTQTPSHQVTQMGQEVILRCVPISNHLYFYWYRQILGQKVEFLVSFYNNEISEKSEIFDDQFSVERPDGSNFTLKIRSTKLEDSAMYFCASRSFSGQGHHGYTFGSGTRLTVV.

The rearrangement joins TRBV14 to TRBJ2-5, with 12 bases identical to TRBD2. The V gene's germline CDR1 is SGHDN and CDR2 FVKESK. Trimming took 0 bases from V and 7 from J; bases not matched to a gene: 0. The CDR3 loop spans 14 amino acids. The CDR3 sequence is CASSQEGLAGTQYF. CDR3 coding DNA: TGTGCCAGCAGCCAAGAGGGACTAGCGGGGACCCAGTACTTC.

V is TRBV30 and J is TRBJ2-7; D possibly corresponds to TRBD2 (6 bases). This CDR3 region has 12 residues. Trimming pared 0 bases from V and 3 bases from J, leaving 6 bases between. Germline V gene data show CDR1 as GTSNPN and CDR2 as SVGIG (reference sequence). The DNA for the CDR3 is TGTGCCTGGAGTGTGGGGGGCTACGAGCAGTACTTC. Its protein product is CAWSVGGYEQYF.

This clone was seen once. CDR3 loop: CATSEDSPRREQFF. CDR3 coding DNA: TGTGCCACCAGTGAGGACAGCCCCAGGAGGGAGCAGTTCTTC. The chain carries TRBV24-1 and TRBJ2-1; a possible D gene is TRBD1 (6 bases). The germline CDR1 and CDR2 sequences are KGHDR and SFDVKD. The CDR3 sequence is 14 residues long. V was cut by 4 bases and J by 10 bases, with 16 bases left in between.

This clone is a singleton in its sample. V is TRBV7-3 and J is TRBJ2-5; 8 positions agree with TRBD2. V trimming: 8 bases; J trimming: 1 base; junction bases outside the gene matches: 3. The CDR3 runs to 13 residues. CDR1 and CDR2 from the germline V gene are SGHTA and FQGTGA. The CDR3 sequence is CASGAGGQETQYF. The CDR3 coding sequence is TGTGCCAGCGGGGCGGGAGGCCAAGAGACCCAGTACTTC.

V and J are TRBV6-5 and TRBJ1-1, with a possible D match to TRBD1 (5 bases). CDR1 and CDR2 from the germline V gene are MNHEY and SVGAGI. V was pared by 6 bases and J by 1 base, with 15 bases between. The length of the CDR3 is 15 residues. The CDR3 region is CASRPTLTANTEAFF. The CDR3 DNA sequence: TGTGCCAGCAGACCCACCCTGACAGCGAACACTGAAGCTTTCTTT.

The rearrangement links TRBV3-1 (or the pseudogene TRBV3-2) to TRBJ2-3; the D is unclear. This CDR3 contains 13 residues. Trimming took off 2 bases at V and 1 base at J, with 4 bases between the two ends. Germline V lookup: CDR1 LGHDT, CDR2 YNNKEL (reference sequence). DNA for the CDR3: TGTGCCAGCAGCCAACAGGGCACAGATACGCAGTATTTT. This gives the protein CASSQQGTDTQYF.

This sequence joins TRBV2 and TRBJ1-5; TRBD1 might be the D (5 bases). The V gene's germline CDR1 is SNHLY and CDR2 FYNNEI. The CDR3 has 17 residues. Trimming left V 3 bases short and J 0 bases short, with 15 bases between. CDR3 coding DNA: TGTGCCAGCAGTGATGGGGCCCGGATTGATAGCAATCAGCCCCAGCATTTT. This codes for CASSDGARIDSNQPQHF.

This clone showed up just a few times. V is TRBV3-1 (or the pseudogene TRBV3-2) and J is TRBJ2-5; 12 bases fit TRBD2. Germline loops: CDR1 LGHDT, CDR2 YNNKEL (reference sequence). V dropped 3 bases and J dropped 5; count of bases not matched to a gene: 13. The CDR3 contains 18 residues. This chain's CDR3 is CASSHRGTSGRTMETQYF. The CDR3 DNA is TGTGCCAGCAGCCACCGGGGAACTAGCGGGAGGACAATGGAGACCCAGTACTTC.

This chain links TRBV30 with TRBJ1-6; D remains unclear. Germline V gives CDR1 GTSNPN, CDR2 SVGIG (reference sequence). This CDR3 is built from 13 residues. V was cut by 0 bases and J by 2 bases, with 2 bases left in between. For the CDR3, the DNA is TGTGCCTGGAGTGTTACCTATAATTCACCCCTCCACTTT. Amino acid sequence: CAWSVTYNSPLHF.

The chain links TRBV6-1 to TRBJ1-6, with 7 positions matching TRBD1. Germline CDR1 reads MNHNS; CDR2 reads SASEGT. With V trimmed by 2 bases and J by 5 bases, 9 bases remained unmatched. The CDR3 has 17 residues. This CDR3 reads CASSEIGRGINNSPLHF. The CDR3 bases are TGTGCCAGCAGTGAAATTGGCAGGGGGATTAATAATTCACCCCTCCACTTT.

V gene TRBV18 combines with J gene TRBJ1-5; TRBD1 might be the D (6 bases). Per the germline V gene, CDR1 is KGHSH and CDR2 is LQKENI. V shed 2 bases and J shed 4 bases, with 12 bases lying between them. CDR3 size: 15 residues. CDR3 protein: CASSPVGQGNQPQHF. The CDR3 bases are TGTGCCAGCTCACCAGTGGGGCAGGGGAATCAGCCCCAGCATTTT.

The chain joins TRBV10-3 to TRBJ1-2, with TRBD1 identical over 10 bases. The CDR3 is 13 residues long. The V and J ends lost 8 bases and 2 bases, in that order; junction bases with no gene match: 2. Germline CDR1 ENHRY, CDR2 SYGVKD. The CDR3 is CAIRQGANYGYTF. The CDR3 DNA reads as TGTGCCATCCGACAGGGGGCAAACTATGGCTACACCTTC.

This clone is a singleton in its sample. The chain links TRBV9 to TRBJ2-6; the D is unclear. The CDR3 is 14 residues long. Trimming took off 4 bases at V and 4 bases at J, with 9 bases between the two ends. The germline gives CDR1 SGDLS, CDR2 YYNGEE. The CDR3 is CASSSTAGANVLTF. CDR3 nucleotide sequence: TGTGCCAGCAGCTCAACAGCAGGGGCCAACGTCCTGACTTTC.

The V and J genes are TRBV7-3 and TRBJ2-3; 14 bases map to TRBD2. The CDR3 extends over 17 amino acids. V gave up 1 base and J gave up 6 bases; unmatched junction bases: 6. Germline V lookup: CDR1 SGHTA, CDR2 FQGTGA. CDR3: CASSLSPGLAGADTQYF. The CDR3 DNA reads as TGTGCCAGCAGCTTAAGTCCGGGACTAGCGGGAGCCGATACGCAGTATTTT.

V usage is TRBV18 and J usage is TRBJ1-4; the D gene is possibly TRBD1 (6 bases). This CDR3 is 14 amino acids long. CDR1 is KGHSH, CDR2 LQKENI, per germline. V was shortened by 3 bases and J by 4 bases, with 9 bases between the two germline ends. CDR3 DNA: TGTGCCAGCTCACCGGGCAGGGGTAATGAAAAACTGTTTTTT. This sequence encodes CASSPGRGNEKLFF.